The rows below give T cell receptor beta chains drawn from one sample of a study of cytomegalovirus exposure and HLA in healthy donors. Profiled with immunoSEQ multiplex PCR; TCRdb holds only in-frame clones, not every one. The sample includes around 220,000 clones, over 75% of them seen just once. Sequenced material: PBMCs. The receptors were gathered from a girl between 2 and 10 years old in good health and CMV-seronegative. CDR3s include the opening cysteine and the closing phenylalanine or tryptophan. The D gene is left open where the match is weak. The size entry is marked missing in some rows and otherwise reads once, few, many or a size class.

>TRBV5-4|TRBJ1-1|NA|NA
TGTGCCAGCAGCCTCGGGAGGGCGGACACTGAAGCTTTCTTT
CASSLGRADTEAFF
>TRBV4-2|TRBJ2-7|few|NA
TGTGCCAGCAGCCGCTGGGACCATAGCGGCGGTTACGAGCAGTACTTC
CASSRWDHSGGYEQYF
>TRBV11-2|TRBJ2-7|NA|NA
TGTGCCAGCAGCTTAGATCCCTTTTTAGTCTCCTACGAGCAGTACTTC
CASSLDPFLVSYEQYF
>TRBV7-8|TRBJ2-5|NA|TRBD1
TGTGCCAGCAGCTTAGTAACAGGGGCCCAAGAGACCCAGTACTTC
CASSLVTGAQETQYF
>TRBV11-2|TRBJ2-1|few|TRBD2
TGTGCCAGCAGCTCCATTCCGGGACTAGGGGCGCTAGAGCAGTTCTTC
CASSSIPGLGALEQFF
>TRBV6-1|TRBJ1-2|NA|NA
TGTGCCAGCAGTGTGTACAGGGCCTCGGGGGGCTACACCTTC
CASSVYRASGGYTF
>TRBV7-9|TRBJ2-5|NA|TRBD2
TGTGCCAGCAGCGCAGGGACTACCTTATTCCAAGAGACCCAGTACTTC
CASSAGTTLFQETQYF
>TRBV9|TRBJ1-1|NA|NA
TGTGCCAGCAGCCCCGGAGGCCGCACTGAAGCTTTCTTT
CASSPGGRTEAFF
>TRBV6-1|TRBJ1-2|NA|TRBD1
TGTGCCAGCAGTCGCGCGACAGGGGATGGCTATGGCTACACCTTC
CASSRATGDGYGYTF
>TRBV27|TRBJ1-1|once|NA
TGTGCCAGCAGACTCCAACAGGGTGCAGCTTTCTTT
CASRLQQGAAFF
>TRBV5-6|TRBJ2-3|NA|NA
TGTGCCAGCCGCAAAAGTGGGGAGTCAGATACGCAGTATTTT
CASRKSGESDTQYF
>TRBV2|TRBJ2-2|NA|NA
TGTGCCAGCAGGGGCACTTATAACACCGGGGAGCTGTTTTTT
CASRGTYNTGELFF
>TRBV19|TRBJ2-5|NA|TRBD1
TGTGCCACCGCCGGGACAGGGGGGCAAGAGACCCAGTACTTC
CATAGTGGQETQYF
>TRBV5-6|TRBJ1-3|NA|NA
TGTGCCAGCAGCCCGACGAGGGGGAAGGAAGGAAACACCATATATTTT
CASSPTRGKEGNTIYF
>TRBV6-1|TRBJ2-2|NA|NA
TGTGCCAGCAGTGAGGCAGGGACGAACACCGGGGAGCTGTTTTTT
CASSEAGTNTGELFF
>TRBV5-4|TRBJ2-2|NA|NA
TGTGCCAGCAGCCCCCCCCAGACAGCGAACACCGGGGAGCTGTTTTTT
CASSPPQTANTGELFF
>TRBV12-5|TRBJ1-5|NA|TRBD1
TGTGCTAGTGGTTTGGGGGGGTTACAGGGGGCCCAGCCCCAGCATTTT
CASGLGGLQGAQPQHF
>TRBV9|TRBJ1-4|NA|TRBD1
TGTGCCAGCAGCCGGACAGGGGTTAATGAAAAACTGTTTTTT
CASSRTGVNEKLFF
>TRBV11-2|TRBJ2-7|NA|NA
TGTGCCAGCAGCTTAGGAGCAACCTACGAGCAGTACTTC
CASSLGATYEQYF
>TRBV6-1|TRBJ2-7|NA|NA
TGTGCCAGCATCCCCCCGCAGGGTCGCGACGAGCAGTACTTC
CASIPPQGRDEQYF
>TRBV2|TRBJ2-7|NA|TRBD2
TGTGCCAGCAGAGACTGGCGGGAGACCTACGAGCAGTACTTC
CASRDWRETYEQYF